This TCR beta chain was retrieved from a study of T-cell memory formation after mild COVID-19. Across the whole study: Largely, the TCR clusters proved donor specific.

Amplification by 5'RACE using constant-segment primers produced TCR alpha and TCR beta cDNA libraries that carried sample barcodes and UMIs. TCRdb passed the 5' RACE reads through MiXCR, listing each CDR3 protein once. The sample lists under 550,000 distinct CDR3 sequences; about a sixth were seen once. The germline V and J ends were trimmed by 3 bases and 4 bases, with 19 bases remaining between them. This CDR3 is 15 amino acids long. The germline gives CDR1 SQVTM, CDR2 ANQGSEA. As to this clonotype: The antigen remains undetermined.

Study-level points and caveats: Confirmation of SARS-CoV-2 specificity was lacking for second-wave clones peaking day 37. CD4/CD8 balance characterized clones contracting day 15 to 85, and CD4+ skew characterized later expanders.

The V call is TRBV29-1, the J call TRBJ2-7; TRBD1 or TRBD2 may be the D gene (5 bases each). Sequenced material: PBMCs or a T cell subset sorted from them (not recorded which). The receptor was isolated from a man aged 18-30 years who had mild COVID-19 (a few samples of this study predate the infection). Cell type and time point are not known. The CDR3 is CSVEEDKSFVYEQYF. In DNA, the CDR3 is TGCAGCGTTGAGGAGGACAAGTCCTTCGTTTACGAGCAGTACTTC.